This is a list of T cell receptor beta chains from one sample in a study of blood T cell repertoires in COVID-19. The data were produced by immunoSEQ multiplex PCR, yet TCRdb's version contains in-frame clones alone and is incomplete. The sample holds about 130,000 clones, approximately 89% seen once. The sequenced material came from peripheral blood. These receptors were collected from a man in his forties or fifties with acute or convalescent COVID-19. The CDR3 runs from the conserved cysteine through the conserved F or W. The order of the fields is D gene, V gene, clone size, J gene, CDR3 protein, CDR3 DNA. D genes are given only for firm matches. The size of a clone is reported for some rows only, either as once, few or many, or as a class for expanded clones.

D gene: TRBD2
V gene: TRBV11-2
clone size: NA
J gene: TRBJ2-3
CDR3 protein: CASSRTSVTDTQYF
CDR3 DNA: TGTGCCAGCAGCCGTACTAGCGTCACAGATACGCAGTATTTT

D gene: TRBD1
V gene: TRBV19
clone size: NA
J gene: TRBJ2-7
CDR3 protein: CASSNSGTVYEQYF
CDR3 DNA: TGTGCCAGTAGTAACTCCGGGACAGTCTACGAGCAGTACTTC

D gene: TRBD1
V gene: TRBV28
clone size: NA
J gene: TRBJ1-2
CDR3 protein: CASTTLQGAYGYTF
CDR3 DNA: TGTGCCAGCACCACATTACAGGGGGCCTATGGCTACACCTTC

D gene: NA
V gene: TRBV29-1
clone size: NA
J gene: TRBJ1-1
CDR3 protein: CSAAVGGTEAFF
CDR3 DNA: TGCAGCGCCGCTGTAGGGGGAACTGAAGCTTTCTTT

D gene: NA
V gene: TRBV6-5
clone size: NA
J gene: TRBJ2-7
CDR3 protein: CASSLQGPPNEQYF
CDR3 DNA: TGTGCCAGCAGCCTACAGGGTCCCCCAAACGAGCAGTACTTC

D gene: NA
V gene: TRBV28
clone size: few
J gene: TRBJ1-1
CDR3 protein: CASRESGAPNTEAFF
CDR3 DNA: TGTGCCAGCAGAGAGTCAGGGGCCCCGAACACTGAAGCTTTCTTT

D gene: TRBD1
V gene: TRBV7-3
clone size: NA
J gene: TRBJ2-1
CDR3 protein: CASSSRDSNNNEQFF
CDR3 DNA: TGTGCCAGCAGCTCCAGGGACAGCAATAACAATGAGCAGTTCTTC

D gene: NA
V gene: TRBV2
clone size: NA
J gene: TRBJ1-4
CDR3 protein: CASRSTETNEKLFF
CDR3 DNA: TGTGCCAGCAGGTCGACAGAAACTAATGAAAAACTGTTTTTT

D gene: NA
V gene: TRBV5-1
clone size: NA
J gene: TRBJ1-2
CDR3 protein: CASSSVQGRKDYGYTF
CDR3 DNA: TGCGCCAGCAGCTCCGTACAGGGTAGAAAGGACTATGGCTACACCTTC

D gene: NA
V gene: TRBV5-1
clone size: NA
J gene: TRBJ2-2
CDR3 protein: CASSLGRGRNTGELFF
CDR3 DNA: TGCGCCAGCAGCTTGGGACGGGGGAGGAACACCGGGGAGCTGTTTTTT

D gene: NA
V gene: TRBV7-9
clone size: NA
J gene: TRBJ1-4
CDR3 protein: CASSFRSGDEKLFF
CDR3 DNA: TGTGCCAGCAGTTTTCGTTCTGGAGATGAAAAACTGTTTTTT

D gene: NA
V gene: TRBV3-1/TRBV3-2
clone size: NA
J gene: TRBJ1-6
CDR3 protein: CASSQGQENSPLHF
CDR3 DNA: TGTGCCAGCAGCCAAGGACAGGAAAATTCACCCCTCCACTTT

D gene: NA
V gene: TRBV7-9
clone size: once
J gene: TRBJ1-1
CDR3 protein: CASSFAMNTEAFF
CDR3 DNA: TGTGCCAGCAGCTTTGCTATGAACACTGAAGCTTTCTTT

D gene: TRBD1
V gene: TRBV6-5
clone size: few
J gene: TRBJ1-1
CDR3 protein: CASSYSLDRDTEAFF
CDR3 DNA: TGTGCCAGCAGTTACTCGTTAGACAGGGACACTGAAGCTTTCTTT

D gene: NA
V gene: TRBV14
clone size: NA
J gene: TRBJ1-5
CDR3 protein: CASSQERRGPQHF
CDR3 DNA: TGTGCCAGCAGCCAAGAACGCAGGGGGCCCCAGCATTTT

D gene: NA
V gene: TRBV7-2
clone size: NA
J gene: TRBJ1-2
CDR3 protein: CASSLPVGGYTF
CDR3 DNA: TGTGCCAGCAGCTTACCCGTCGGGGGCTACACCTTC

D gene: NA
V gene: TRBV5-8
clone size: NA
J gene: TRBJ2-7
CDR3 protein: CASSPRTRANEQYF
CDR3 DNA: TGTGCCAGCAGCCCCCGGACACGGGCCAACGAGCAGTACTTC

D gene: NA
V gene: TRBV9
clone size: once
J gene: TRBJ1-6
CDR3 protein: CASSVGDRNSPLHF
CDR3 DNA: TGTGCCAGCAGCGTAGGAGACAGGAATTCACCCCTCCACTTT

D gene: NA
V gene: TRBV2
clone size: few
J gene: TRBJ1-5
CDR3 protein: CASNPEGRNQPQHF
CDR3 DNA: TGTGCCAGCAACCCCGAGGGCAGGAATCAGCCCCAGCATTTT

D gene: TRBD2
V gene: TRBV5-1
clone size: NA
J gene: TRBJ2-2
CDR3 protein: CASSLGLAGGGTGELFF
CDR3 DNA: TGCGCCAGCAGCCTTGGACTAGCGGGGGGCGGCACCGGGGAGCTGTTTTTT

D gene: NA
V gene: TRBV3-1/TRBV3-2
clone size: NA
J gene: TRBJ1-4
CDR3 protein: CASSLRQVEGKLFF
CDR3 DNA: TGTGCCAGCAGCTTAAGACAGGTCGAGGGAAAACTGTTTTTT

D gene: TRBD1
V gene: TRBV19
clone size: NA
J gene: TRBJ1-5
CDR3 protein: CASSMTARGKHF
CDR3 DNA: TGTGCCAGTAGTATGACGGCCAGGGGGAAACATTTT

D gene: NA
V gene: TRBV5-1
clone size: once
J gene: TRBJ1-4
CDR3 protein: CASSLAWGPANEKLFF
CDR3 DNA: TGCGCCAGCAGCTTGGCCTGGGGGCCGGCTAATGAAAAACTGTTTTTT

D gene: TRBD1
V gene: TRBV5-1
clone size: NA
J gene: TRBJ2-2
CDR3 protein: CASSPGTGVAGELFF
CDR3 DNA: TGCGCCAGCAGCCCTGGGACAGGGGTAGCCGGGGAGCTGTTTTTT

D gene: NA
V gene: TRBV5-6
clone size: NA
J gene: TRBJ1-5
CDR3 protein: CASSLRTTGNQPQHF
CDR3 DNA: TGTGCCAGCAGCTTGAGGACTACAGGCAATCAGCCCCAGCATTTT

D gene: TRBD1
V gene: TRBV2
clone size: NA
J gene: TRBJ1-1
CDR3 protein: CASRFERQGLTKMGAEAFF
CDR3 DNA: TGTGCCAGCAGATTCGAAAGACAGGGTCTGACTAAAATGGGAGCTGAAGCTTTCTTT

D gene: TRBD1
V gene: TRBV9
clone size: NA
J gene: TRBJ1-1
CDR3 protein: CASSIGQGQYEAFF
CDR3 DNA: TGTGCCAGCAGCATCGGACAGGGACAGTATGAAGCTTTCTTT

D gene: TRBD1
V gene: TRBV7-9
clone size: NA
J gene: TRBJ2-7
CDR3 protein: CASSLLGRGRVYGTYEQYF
CDR3 DNA: TGTGCCAGCAGCTTACTTGGCAGGGGGCGCGTATATGGCACCTACGAGCAGTACTTC

D gene: TRBD1
V gene: TRBV5-5
clone size: once
J gene: TRBJ1-4
CDR3 protein: CASSPRPRQGAGEKLFF
CDR3 DNA: TGTGCCAGCAGCCCGCGACCAAGACAGGGGGCGGGGGAAAAACTGTTTTTT

D gene: NA
V gene: TRBV20-1
clone size: NA
J gene: TRBJ1-1
CDR3 protein: CSASRRVTYRVNTEAFF
CDR3 DNA: TGCAGTGCTAGTCGGAGGGTAACGTATAGGGTGAACACTGAAGCTTTCTTT

D gene: TRBD2
V gene: TRBV28
clone size: NA
J gene: TRBJ2-6
CDR3 protein: CASSRGGSGANVLTF
CDR3 DNA: TGTGCCAGCAGCCGGGGGGGCTCTGGGGCCAACGTCCTGACTTTC

D gene: NA
V gene: TRBV2
clone size: NA
J gene: TRBJ1-5
CDR3 protein: CASSGGGHNQPQHF
CDR3 DNA: TGTGCCAGCAGCGGGGGGGGACACAATCAGCCCCAGCATTTT

D gene: TRBD1
V gene: TRBV5-4
clone size: once
J gene: TRBJ2-2
CDR3 protein: CASSFRTGRNTGELFF
CDR3 DNA: TGTGCCAGCAGCTTCAGGACAGGGAGGAACACCGGGGAGCTGTTTTTT

D gene: NA
V gene: TRBV5-1
clone size: NA
J gene: TRBJ1-3
CDR3 protein: CASSGALDSGNTIYF
CDR3 DNA: TGCGCCAGCAGCGGTGCCCTAGACTCTGGAAACACCATATATTTT

D gene: NA
V gene: TRBV3-1/TRBV3-2
clone size: NA
J gene: TRBJ1-2
CDR3 protein: CATPAGRSNYGYTF
CDR3 DNA: TGTGCCACCCCCGCGGGGCGAAGTAACTATGGCTACACCTTC

D gene: TRBD1
V gene: TRBV5-1
clone size: NA
J gene: TRBJ1-1
CDR3 protein: CASSLQTGEAFF
CDR3 DNA: TGCGCCAGCAGCCTACAGACAGGGGAAGCTTTCTTT

D gene: NA
V gene: TRBV15
clone size: NA
J gene: TRBJ1-1
CDR3 protein: CATSRDQGDTEAFF
CDR3 DNA: TGTGCCACCAGCAGAGATCAAGGGGACACTGAAGCTTTCTTT

D gene: TRBD1
V gene: TRBV19
clone size: few
J gene: TRBJ1-2
CDR3 protein: CASSRKPRTGNYGYTF
CDR3 DNA: TGTGCCAGTAGTAGGAAACCCCGGACAGGGAACTATGGCTACACCTTC

D gene: TRBD1
V gene: TRBV5-1
clone size: once
J gene: TRBJ1-6
CDR3 protein: CASSLVGQGRGSPLHF
CDR3 DNA: TGCGCCAGCAGCTTAGTAGGACAGGGCCGGGGTTCACCCCTCCACTTT

D gene: NA
V gene: TRBV2
clone size: NA
J gene: TRBJ1-2
CDR3 protein: CASSEAQAGYTF
CDR3 DNA: TGTGCCAGCAGTGAAGCGCAAGCGGGCTACACCTTC